This passage covers 9 T cell receptor beta chains from one sample sequenced in a study of shared clonotypes between healthy human individuals. TCRdb's copy holds only in-frame clones and misses some; the assay was immunoSEQ multiplex PCR. The data show approximately 1,500,000 clones, 98% seen once. The sequencing sample was made of naive CD4+ T cells sorted from blood. This sample's subset: CD45RA+ positively selected. These receptors were taken from a man aged 25 to 40 in good health.

V usage is TRBV6-1 and J usage is TRBJ2-7; 7 positions agree with TRBD1. CDR3 size: 11 residues. CDR1 and CDR2 from the germline V gene are MNHNS and SASEGT. The V gene end was trimmed by 10 bases and the J gene end by 3 bases; junction bases not matched to a gene: 3. The CDR3 here is CATGQIYEQYF. The CDR3 region has the DNA TGTGCCACGGGACAGATCTACGAGCAGTACTTC.

This clone was observed once. The junction differs from germline at one of its ends, possibly a read error. This chain connects TRBV6-1 to TRBJ1-4; 7 bases are a match to TRBD1. CDR3 length: 11 residues. Germline loops: CDR1 MNHNS, CDR2 SASEGT. The CDR3 DNA sequence: TGTGCCAGCAGTCCCCCGGGACAGCGGGTTTTT. Translating gives CASSPPGQRVF.

The chain couples TRBV6-5 to TRBJ2-3; D is ambiguous. This CDR3 contains 12 residues. Trimming took 4 bases from V and 11 from J, leaving 13 bases between them. CDR1 MNHEY and CDR2 SVGAGI come from the germline V gene. CDR3 DNA: TGTGCCAGCAGTTCGCTTCTCCTGGAGCAGTATTTT. This codes for CASSSLLLEQYF.

V gene TRBV11-1 combines with J gene TRBJ1-1, with D tentatively TRBD1 (5 bases). CDR1 SGHAT and CDR2 FQDESV come from the germline V gene (reference sequence). This CDR3 is 13 amino acids long. Trimming took off 4 bases at V and 0 bases at J, with 6 bases between the two ends. CDR3: CASSSTVNTEAFF. The CDR3 nucleotides are TGTGCCAGCAGCTCGACAGTGAACACTGAAGCTTTCTTT.

Notes on this clone: At the DNA level, this CDR3 is encoded by other sequences in the same sample as well. The chain employs TRBV15 and TRBJ1-1, with no clear D. The CDR3 has 14 amino acids. The V gene lost 0 bases and the J gene lost 0 bases, with 5 bases spanning the gap. From germline, CDR1 is LNHNV and CDR2 YYDKDF (reference sequence). The CDR3 sequence: CATSRDLMNTEAFF. The DNA for the CDR3 is TGTGCCACCAGCAGAGATCTTATGAACACTGAAGCTTTCTTT. The whole variable domain, filled in from reference TRBV15 and TRBJ1-1, reads DAMVIQNPRYQVTQFGKPVTLSCSQTLNHNVMYWYQQKSSQAPKLLFHYYDKDFNNEADTPDNFQSRRPNTSFCFLDIRSPGLGDTAMYLCATSRDLMNTEAFFGQGTRLTVV.

The rearrangement joins TRBV27 to TRBJ1-1; no clear D gene. The germline gives CDR1 MNHEY, CDR2 SMNVEV (reference sequence). This CDR3 has 13 residues. V was trimmed by 2 bases and J by 1 base, leaving 5 bases between them. The CDR3 region has the DNA TGTGCCAGCAGTTTAAATAGGAACACTGAAGCTTTCTTT. Its translation is CASSLNRNTEAFF.

The sample holds one count of this clone. The chain recombines TRBV10-3 with TRBJ2-2; 7 positions agree with TRBD1. Germline CDR1 is ENHRY and CDR2 is SYGVKD. The CDR3 totals 14 residues. V gave up 5 bases and J gave up 4 bases; unmatched junction bases: 4. CDR3 region: CAISLTGSTGELFF. The CDR3 coding sequence is TGTGCCATCAGTCTGACAGGGAGCACCGGGGAGCTGTTTTTT.

The table lists this clone with a count of one. The chain uses TRBV5-1 and TRBJ2-1; D is unclear. The CDR3 runs 15 residues. V was shortened by 4 bases and J by 9 bases, with 20 bases between the two germline ends. Germline-derived CDR1 and CDR2 are SGHRS and YFSETQ. The CDR3 nucleotides are TGCGCCAGCAGCAAAAATAACCCGCGGTCCGGTGAGCAGTTCTTC. Amino acids: CASSKNNPRSGEQFF.

V usage is TRBV5-1 and J usage is TRBJ2-5, with TRBD1 matching 9 bases. The CDR3 sequence is 15 residues long. The junction had 6 bases not matched to a gene; V was cut back by 4 bases and J by 2 bases. CDR1 and CDR2 from the germline V gene are SGHRS and YFSETQ. This CDR3 reads CASSLDRGAQETQYF. In nucleotides, the CDR3 is TGCGCCAGCAGCCTAGACAGGGGGGCTCAAGAGACCCAGTACTTC. Using reference TRBV5-1 and TRBJ2-5 for the parts outside the CDR3, the full variable domain is KAGVTQTPRYLIKTRGQQVTLSCSPISGHRSVSWYQQTPGQGLQFLFEYFSETQRNKGNFPGRFSGRQFSNSRSEMNVSTLELGDSALYLCASSLDRGAQETQYFGPGTRLLVL.